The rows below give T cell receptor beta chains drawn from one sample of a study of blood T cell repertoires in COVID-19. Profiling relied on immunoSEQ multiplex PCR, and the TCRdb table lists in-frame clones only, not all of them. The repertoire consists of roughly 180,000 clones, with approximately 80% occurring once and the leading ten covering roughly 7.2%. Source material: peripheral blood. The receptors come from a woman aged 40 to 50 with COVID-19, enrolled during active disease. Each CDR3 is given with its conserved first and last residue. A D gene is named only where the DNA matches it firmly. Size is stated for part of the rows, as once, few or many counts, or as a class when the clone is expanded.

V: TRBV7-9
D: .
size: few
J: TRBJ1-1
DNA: TGTGCCAGCAGGCAAGCGGGGGCAGGGAAGAACACTGAAGCTTTCTTT
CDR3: CASRQAGAGKNTEAFF

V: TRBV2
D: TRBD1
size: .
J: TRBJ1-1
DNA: TGTGCCAGCAGGGAGGAACAGGGGAAGGGGACTGAAGCTTTCTTT
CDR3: CASREEQGKGTEAFF

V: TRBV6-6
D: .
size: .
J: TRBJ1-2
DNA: TGTGCCAGCGGGACAACAGGTTATGGCTACACCTTC
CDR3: CASGTTGYGYTF

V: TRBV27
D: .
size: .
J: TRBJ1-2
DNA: TGTGCCAGCAGTTTACGTCTTAACTATGGCTACACCTTC
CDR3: CASSLRLNYGYTF

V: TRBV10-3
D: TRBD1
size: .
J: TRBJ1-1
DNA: TGTGCCATCAGGGGGACAGGGAACACTGAAGCTTTCTTT
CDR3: CAIRGTGNTEAFF

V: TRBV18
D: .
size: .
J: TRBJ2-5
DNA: TGTGCCAGCTCACTTTATAACGGGCCCGGGGTGGAGACCCAGTACTTC
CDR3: CASSLYNGPGVETQYF

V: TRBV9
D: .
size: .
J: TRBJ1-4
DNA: TGTGCCAGCAGCTCACAGGGTAGTGATGAAAAACTGTTTTTT
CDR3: CASSSQGSDEKLFF

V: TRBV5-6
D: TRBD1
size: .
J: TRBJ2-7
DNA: TGTGCCAGCAGCTTCCGGGACAGGAGCGACGAGCAGTACTTC
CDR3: CASSFRDRSDEQYF

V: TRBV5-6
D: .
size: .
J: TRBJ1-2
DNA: TGTGCCAGCAGCCTAGGTTCGGTGAGAGGTGGCTACACCTTC
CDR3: CASSLGSVRGGYTF

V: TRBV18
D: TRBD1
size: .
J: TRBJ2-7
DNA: TGTGCCAGCTCTCGGACAGGAGTCTACGAGCAGTACTTC
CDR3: CASSRTGVYEQYF

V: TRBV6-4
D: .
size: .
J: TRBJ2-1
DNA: TGTGCCAGCAGTCGAGGGGGCGGGGCCAGCTCCTACAATGAGCAGTTCTTC
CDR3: CASSRGGGASSYNEQFF

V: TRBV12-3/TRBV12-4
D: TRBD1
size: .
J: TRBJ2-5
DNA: TGTGCCAGCAGCCTCGACAGGGTTGAGACCCAGTACTTC
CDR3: CASSLDRVETQYF

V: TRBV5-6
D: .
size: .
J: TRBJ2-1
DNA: TGTGCCAGCAGCTTGTCGACCCCAGGATCTTACAATGAGCAGTTCTTC
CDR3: CASSLSTPGSYNEQFF

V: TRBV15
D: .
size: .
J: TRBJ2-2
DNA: TGTGCCACCAGCAGACAGGGAAACACCGGGGAGCTGTTTTTT
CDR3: CATSRQGNTGELFF

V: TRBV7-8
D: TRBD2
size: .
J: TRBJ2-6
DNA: TGTGCCAGCAGCTTAGCGGGAGGGGCTGGGGCCAACGTCCTGACTTTC
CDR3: CASSLAGGAGANVLTF

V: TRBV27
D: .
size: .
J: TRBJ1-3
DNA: TGTGCCAGCAGTCTACAGCCCTCTGGAAACACCATATATTTT
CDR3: CASSLQPSGNTIYF

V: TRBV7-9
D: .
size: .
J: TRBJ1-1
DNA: TGTGCCAGCAGCTTGGAGGGCAGAGGTGAAGCTTTCTTT
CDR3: CASSLEGRGEAFF

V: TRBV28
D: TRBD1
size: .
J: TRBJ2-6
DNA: TGTGCCAGCAGGTCGCAGGGGGCTGGGGCCAACGTCCTGACTTTC
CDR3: CASRSQGAGANVLTF

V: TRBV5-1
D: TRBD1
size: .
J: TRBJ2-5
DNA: TGCGCCAGCAGCCCGGACAGGGGGGGGGAGACCCAGTACTTC
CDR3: CASSPDRGGETQYF

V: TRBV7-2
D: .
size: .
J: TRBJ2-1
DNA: TGTGCCAGCAACCCCGTTGAGTACTCCTACAATGAGCAGTTCTTC
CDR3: CASNPVEYSYNEQFF

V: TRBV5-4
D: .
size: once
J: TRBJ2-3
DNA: TGTGCCAGCAGCTCCCCCTTAGATACGCAGTATTTT
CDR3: CASSSPLDTQYF

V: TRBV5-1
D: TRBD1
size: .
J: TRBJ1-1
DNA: TGCGCCAGCAGCCGCCTGGGACAGGGTAACACTGAAGCTTTCTTT
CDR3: CASSRLGQGNTEAFF

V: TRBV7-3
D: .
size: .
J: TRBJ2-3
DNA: TGTGCCAGCAGCCTAGATGGAGGCGATACGCAGTATTTT
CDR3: CASSLDGGDTQYF

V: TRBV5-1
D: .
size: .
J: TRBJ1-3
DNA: TGCGCCAGCAGCCCCGCAGGGTCTGGAAACACCATATATTTT
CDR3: CASSPAGSGNTIYF

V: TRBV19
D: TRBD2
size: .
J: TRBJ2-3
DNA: TGTGCCAGTAGTATCCTAGCGGCCGCCGGGTCAGATACGCAGTATTTT
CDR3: CASSILAAAGSDTQYF

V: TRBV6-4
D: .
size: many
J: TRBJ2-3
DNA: TGTGCCAGCAGTGACGCGGCCGAGGGGGCAGATACGCAGTATTTT
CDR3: CASSDAAEGADTQYF

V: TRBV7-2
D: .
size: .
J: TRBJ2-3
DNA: TGTGCCAGCAGCTTAGAAGGGGGTCTTAGCACAGATACGCAGTATTTT
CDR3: CASSLEGGLSTDTQYF

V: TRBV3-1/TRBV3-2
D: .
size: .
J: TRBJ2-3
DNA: TGTGCCAGCAGCCAATCACAAGTAGATACGCAGTATTTT
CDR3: CASSQSQVDTQYF

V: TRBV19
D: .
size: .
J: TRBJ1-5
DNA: TGTGCCAGTAGGCCCGGGGGGGGTTTCAATCAGCCCCAGCATTTT
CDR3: CASRPGGGFNQPQHF

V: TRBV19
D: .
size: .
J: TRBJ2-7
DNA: TGTGCCAGTAGTATACTCCTAGCGAAAGCCTACGAGCAGTACTTC
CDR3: CASSILLAKAYEQYF

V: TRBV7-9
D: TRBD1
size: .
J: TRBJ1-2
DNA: TGTGCCAGCAGCTCTCCCGGGACAGGGAATTTTTTCTTC
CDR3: CASSSPGTGNFFF

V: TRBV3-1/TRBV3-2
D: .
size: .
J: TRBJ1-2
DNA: TGTGCCAGCAGCCAAGTTCAGGGACTTGGCTACACCTTC
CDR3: CASSQVQGLGYTF

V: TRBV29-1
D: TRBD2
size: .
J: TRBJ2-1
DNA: TGCAGCGTTGAAGATGTTGTGGGTCTAGCGGGCGCCTCCTACAATGAGCAGTTCTTC
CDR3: CSVEDVVGLAGASYNEQFF

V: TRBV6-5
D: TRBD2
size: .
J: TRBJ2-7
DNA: TGTGCCAGCAGTTACGTAGCGGGAGGGACCTACGAGCAGTACTTC
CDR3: CASSYVAGGTYEQYF

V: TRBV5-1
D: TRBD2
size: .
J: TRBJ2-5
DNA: TGCGCCAGCAGTCATAGCGGGGCTGTGGAGACCCAGTACTTC
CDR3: CASSHSGAVETQYF

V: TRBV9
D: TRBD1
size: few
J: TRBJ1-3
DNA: TGTGCCAGCAGCGAGAGGGACAGGGGGCTTTCTGGAAACACCATATATTTT
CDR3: CASSERDRGLSGNTIYF

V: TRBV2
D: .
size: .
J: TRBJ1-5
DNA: TGTGCCAGCAGTGAATCCGGGGGGGGCAATCAGCCCCAGCATTTT
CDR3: CASSESGGGNQPQHF

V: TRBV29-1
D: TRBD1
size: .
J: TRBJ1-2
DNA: TGCAGCGTGGAGGTGGGACAGGCGAACTATGGCTACACCTTC
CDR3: CSVEVGQANYGYTF

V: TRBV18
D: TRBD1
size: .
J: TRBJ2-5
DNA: TGTGCCAGCTCCCTTGGACAGGGGGAGACCCAGTACTTC
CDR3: CASSLGQGETQYF

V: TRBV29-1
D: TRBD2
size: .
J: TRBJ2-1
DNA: TGCAGCGCCTCCCTAGCGGGGGGGCCCGCTGAGCAGTTCTTC
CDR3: CSASLAGGPAEQFF

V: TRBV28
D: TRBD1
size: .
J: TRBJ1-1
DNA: TGTGCCAGCAGACCGACAGGGTCGGGCACTGAAGCTTTCTTT
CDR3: CASRPTGSGTEAFF